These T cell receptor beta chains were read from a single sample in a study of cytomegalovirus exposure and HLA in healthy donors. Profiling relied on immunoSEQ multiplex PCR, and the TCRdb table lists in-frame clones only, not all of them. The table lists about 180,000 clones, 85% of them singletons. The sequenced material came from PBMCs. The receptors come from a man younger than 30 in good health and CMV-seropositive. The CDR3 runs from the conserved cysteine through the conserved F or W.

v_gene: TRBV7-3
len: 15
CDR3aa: CASSLVGGFGAEAFF

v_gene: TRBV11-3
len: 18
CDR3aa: CASSRGLAGGVISDTQYF

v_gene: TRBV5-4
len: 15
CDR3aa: CASSLIEWEGHEQYF

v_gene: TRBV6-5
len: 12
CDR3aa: CASSYEGTEAFF

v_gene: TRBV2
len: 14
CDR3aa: CASSEKAGDSPLHF

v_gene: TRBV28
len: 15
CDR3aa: CASSPPSGGRGEQFF

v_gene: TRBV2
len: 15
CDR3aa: CASSESRDRLFGYTF

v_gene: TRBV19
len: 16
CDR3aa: CASSSGLAGDQETQYF

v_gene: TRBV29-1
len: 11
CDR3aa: CSVDRGYEQYF

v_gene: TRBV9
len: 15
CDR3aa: CASSAGGHSGDEQYF

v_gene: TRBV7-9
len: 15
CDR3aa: CASKRPTSRNTEAFF

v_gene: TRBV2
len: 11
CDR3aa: CASGTWSEQYF

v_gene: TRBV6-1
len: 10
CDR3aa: CASTRGEQFF

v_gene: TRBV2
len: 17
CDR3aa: CASSERGGQKRNYGYTF

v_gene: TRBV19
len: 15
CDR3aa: CASREGSAAGSEQYF

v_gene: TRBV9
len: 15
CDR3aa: CASSADPTENYGYTF

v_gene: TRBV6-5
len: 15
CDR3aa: CASRSGTGGRYEQYF

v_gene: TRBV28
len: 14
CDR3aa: CASINRGTNEKLFF

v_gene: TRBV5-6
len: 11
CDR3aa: CASSLGTEAFF

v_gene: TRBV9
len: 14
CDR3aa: CASTYKSGDHGYTF

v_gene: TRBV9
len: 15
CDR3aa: CASSVGDRAEYGYTF

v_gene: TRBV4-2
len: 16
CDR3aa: CASSQENREGFQPQHF

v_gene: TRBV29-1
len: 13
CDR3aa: CSGSDSLDYGYTF

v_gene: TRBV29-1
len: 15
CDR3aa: CSVTRDRGRLDGYTF

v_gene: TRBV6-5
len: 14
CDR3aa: CASSIGLDGYEQYF

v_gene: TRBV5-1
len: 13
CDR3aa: CASADAGGTEAFF

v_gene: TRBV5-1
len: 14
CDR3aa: CASLLSGGAETQYF

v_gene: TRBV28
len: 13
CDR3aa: CASSFGDYNEQFF

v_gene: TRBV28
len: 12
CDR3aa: CASSSEKETQYF

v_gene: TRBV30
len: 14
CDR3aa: CAWSGGGGGQPQHF

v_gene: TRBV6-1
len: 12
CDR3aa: CASSVGGTEAFF

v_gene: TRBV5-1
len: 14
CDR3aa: CASSLYSGGDGYTF

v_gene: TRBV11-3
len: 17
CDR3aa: CASSPWGGDRGKETQYF

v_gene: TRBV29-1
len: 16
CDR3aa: CSVEGGQESSYNEQFF

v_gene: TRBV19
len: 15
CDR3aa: CASTMTGVNTGELFF

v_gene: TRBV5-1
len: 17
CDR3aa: CASSSPVGTSGPGAQYF

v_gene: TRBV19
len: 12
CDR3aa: CASQDRDRGYTF

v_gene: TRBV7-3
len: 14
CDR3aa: CASSGDRGNEKLFF

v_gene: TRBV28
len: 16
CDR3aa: CASLGAGGFRTDTQYF

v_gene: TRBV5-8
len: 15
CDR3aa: CASSPRDRGDYEQYF

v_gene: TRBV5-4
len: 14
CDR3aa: CASSFRGSMDGYTF

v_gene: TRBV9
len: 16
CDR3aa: CASSVDSGGLAYEQYF

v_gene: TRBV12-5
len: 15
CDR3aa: CASGPAGQGNQPQHF

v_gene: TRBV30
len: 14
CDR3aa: CAWRGRGRYTEAFF

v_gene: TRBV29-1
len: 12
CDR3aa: CSVRTGQETQYF

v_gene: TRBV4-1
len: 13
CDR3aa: CASSQEYGYEQFF

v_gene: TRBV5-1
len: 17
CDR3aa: CASSLPMGTGGTDTQYF

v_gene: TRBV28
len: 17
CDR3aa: CASSLSAAGGLNQPQHF

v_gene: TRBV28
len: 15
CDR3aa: CASSPIAGVAETQYF

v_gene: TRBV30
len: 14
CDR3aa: CAWSVNGLPGGYTF

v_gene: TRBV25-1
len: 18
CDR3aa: CASSEYGKGQGRDNEQFF

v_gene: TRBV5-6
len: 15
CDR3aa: CASSLDLTGADTQYF

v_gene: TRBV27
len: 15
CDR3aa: CASSLAYLGTGELFF

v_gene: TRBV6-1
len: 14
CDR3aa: CASTPRGTTYEQYF

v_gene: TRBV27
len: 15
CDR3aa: CASRSGTGGYQPQHF

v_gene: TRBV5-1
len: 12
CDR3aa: CASSEPQETQYF

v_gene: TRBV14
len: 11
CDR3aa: CATTVNTEAFF